This entry lists 2 T cell receptor beta chains sequenced from one sample in a study of regulatory T cells in long-lasting Graves disease (dated by TCRdb to the early 2020s). What this sample's time point label stands for: persistent/refractory GD, antithyroid drugs over 5 years with positive TRAb. RNA was extracted from PBMCs in TRIzol for both TCR sequencing and RNA sequencing. Library method: multiplex PCR. Data came from an Illumina HiSeq 4000. CDR3 regions were amplified by Arm-PCR with iRepertoire HTBI primers to construct TCR beta libraries. TCRdb reran the public reads through fastp at Q25 and MiXCR, keeping productive beta chains. Merged by CDR3 protein, the rows form single entries marked with the most common genes and DNA. The sample table lists 360,000 or so distinct CDR3 sequences, roughly 25% of them with a count of one. The ten largest clones add up to under 35% of the sample. Specimen: peripheral blood mononuclear cells (PBMCs), collected when the disease was refractory, from a patient treated with antithyroid drugs. Source of these receptors: a woman in her thirties or forties with Graves disease. Donor details come from another sample of the same person, matched by shared clones.

This clonotype appeared a few times. The chain links TRBV6-2 or TRBV6-3 to TRBJ2-2; D is undetermined. The CDR3 totals 16 residues. Trimming removed 2 bases from V and 0 bases from J, with 10 bases in between. Per germline, CDR1 MNHEY and CDR2 SVGEGT. The CDR3 coding sequence is TGTGCCAGCAGTTACCGACGCAGGACGAACACCGGGGAGCTGTTTTTT. Its translation: CASSYRRRTNTGELFF.

This clonotype was detected a few times. V gene TRBV19 combines with J gene TRBJ2-7, with 7 bases matching TRBD2. V lost 5 bases, J lost 5 bases, and 15 bases stayed unmatched. This CDR3 is built from 16 residues. Germline V CDR1 and CDR2: LNHDA, SQIVND (reference sequence). This chain's CDR3 is CASSPRFAGEIDEQYF. CDR3 nucleotides: TGTGCCAGTAGTCCTAGATTCGCGGGAGAAATTGACGAGCAGTACTTC.